This TCR beta chain is from a study of T cell changes during pregnancy in multiple sclerosis. The ends lost 5 bases at V and 6 bases at J; junction bases unmatched: 9. This CDR3 comprises 15 residues. CDR1 SGHTA and CDR2 FQGNSA come from the germline V gene. Here immunoSEQ multiplex PCR was the method, and the copy in TCRdb shows in-frame clones only, minus some. This table has 65,000 to 90,000 clones, around 90% appearing once. This specimen consisted of peripheral blood, obtained in the second trimester of pregnancy. The sequence came from a female donor with multiple sclerosis, enrolled in a pregnancy study. V and J are TRBV7-2 and TRBJ1-3; 8 bases fit TRBD1. This CDR3 is CASSREGTGLNTIYF. Here the CDR3 DNA reads TGTGCCAGCAGCAGGGAAGGGACAGGATTAAACACCATATATTTT.